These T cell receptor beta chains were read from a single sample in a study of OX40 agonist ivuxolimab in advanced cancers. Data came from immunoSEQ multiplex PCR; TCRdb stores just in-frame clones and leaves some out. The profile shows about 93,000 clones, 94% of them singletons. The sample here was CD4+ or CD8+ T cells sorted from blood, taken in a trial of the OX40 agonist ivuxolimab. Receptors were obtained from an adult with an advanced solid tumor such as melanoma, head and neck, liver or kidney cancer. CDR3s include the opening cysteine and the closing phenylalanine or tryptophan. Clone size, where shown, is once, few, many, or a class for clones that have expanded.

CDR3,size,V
CASSSPEKYFNTGELFF,NA,TRBV11-2
CASSELTGALTDTQYF,NA,TRBV27
CASSPKAGGPNNEQFF,NA,TRBV7-2
CASSFAVMSGSRQETQYF,NA,TRBV28
CASSQEWRLVSYEQYF,NA,TRBV4-1
CASSFSQWDEQFF,NA,TRBV27
CASSLSGGAYTDTQYF,NA,TRBV6-6
CAWSDQRDDPFTDTQYF,NA,TRBV30
CASSQDPSGMVYEQYF,NA,TRBV4-1
CASSLVAVEQFF,NA,TRBV5-6
CASSKVNGTQGITDTQYF,NA,TRBV21-1
CASSVLEGSFGNEQFF,NA,TRBV9
CASSVDGLLTDTQYF,NA,TRBV9
CASSLAGGGADTQYF,NA,TRBV6-4
CASSEGGRNIQYF,NA,TRBV2
CASSGDLVNTEAFF,once,TRBV5-4
CASSVAPDRWANTEAFF,NA,TRBV9
CASSLGQLNTEAFF,NA,TRBV28
CASSVEGQTGPGTEAFF,NA,TRBV9
CATSRDFQGGHQPQHF,NA,TRBV15
CASSLKWTNTYEQYF,NA,TRBV11-2
CSVDVETGELFF,NA,TRBV29-1
CASRLEGHGRASYNEQFF,NA,TRBV7-8
CASSQADAGQYKGEQYF,NA,TRBV4-2
CASSPPGYGYTF,NA,TRBV5-6
CASSLAGEAFF,NA,TRBV5-1
CASSRRDRSCSYNEQFF,NA,TRBV21-1
CASSISTYSSYEQYF,NA,TRBV19
CASSQEPGEYQPQHF,NA,TRBV4-1
CSARRPEKLFF,NA,TRBV20-1
CASSRDLTVPYEQYF,NA,TRBV5-5
CASTPGYTF,NA,TRBV9
CASSPTDGQEELYGYTF,NA,TRBV18
CASRGTDYGYTF,NA,TRBV5-1
CASSLESGGNSPLHF,NA,TRBV7-2
CASSLPENNEQFF,NA,TRBV5-1
CASRRDGDPEQYF,NA,TRBV10-1
CASSQVSAGGFYGYTF,NA,TRBV14
CASGLHGGGAYEQYF,NA,TRBV12-5
CASSETGSYEQYF,NA,TRBV10-1
CASSQEPRSSGNTIYF,NA,TRBV4-1
CATSRVTSGGMDEQYF,NA,TRBV15
CASSPMGGSNQPQHF,NA,TRBV6-5
CASSLTTNEKLFF,NA,TRBV18
CASSDDEGQTSSYNSPLHF,NA,TRBV2
CASSSQGGNYNEQFF,NA,TRBV28
CASSLRWDEQFF,NA,TRBV5-1
CASRLNSPLHF,NA,TRBV6-6
CASSLVAGDYNEQFF,NA,TRBV9